This T cell receptor beta chain originates from a study of cytomegalovirus exposure and HLA in healthy donors (dated by TCRdb to between 2016 and 2019). A note on the overall study: An earlier analysis of several hundred of the donors reported 250 to 350 Gb of sequence data and about 100 million unique TCR beta sequences from around 200 million T cells. Approximately 310 gigabases of sequencing data and 75 million to 85 million unique TCR sequences made up an early release that covered some 640 HLA-typed donors. Among the roughly 430 genotyped donors, about 85% belonged to the genetic ancestry cluster associated with self-reported Caucasian donors. The study aimed to test whether cataloging public T cell receptors could reveal signatures of past pathogen exposure. The study used immunosequencing to profile the T cell repertoires of around 600 subjects and linked those repertoires to cytomegalovirus serostatus. A separate validation cohort of over a hundred different subjects was used in addition to the approximately 700-subject first cohort. To predict cytomegalovirus infection status, the study combined high-throughput TCR immunosequencing, statistical association of individual TCRs with disease status, and machine learning. In a later analysis, previously published TCR beta repertoires from about 640 donors were re-analyzed and high-resolution HLA genotyping was added so that TCR occurrence patterns could be studied. In the later analysis, no new phenotypic data were used to find candidate immune exposures; instead, reliance was placed on TCR beta sequences and their occurrence across donors. In an earlier analysis of 500 to 650 of the donors, high-throughput TCR beta sequencing was used to judge whether each TCR beta V gene segment behaved as functional or pseudogenic. Donor age, sex, ethnicity and CMV serostatus were collected together with the repertoire data. In a later genetic analysis, genome-wide SNP genotypes for about 65% of the 666 donors were used, and that subset was treated as a discovery cohort. All discovery cohort repertoires had been generated using a single sequencing platform. HLA typing covered class I and class II loci at four-digit resolution. Typing coverage differed by locus: A, B, C, DRB1 and DQB1 were typed in about 629-640 donors, DQA1 in roughly 510, DPA1 in 600 to 610, and DPB1 in just under 480. Roughly five DR-DQ haplotypes were handled as single units for association and clustering, since linkage in the cohort was strong. Among about 400 genotyped donors of the cohort, an average of around 240,000 unique TCR beta nucleotide sequences was sequenced per donor, of which roughly 17% were non-productive. Overall study results and their limits: Across donors, most TCR sequences were observed very rarely, whereas some public TCRs were present in many individuals. This cohort had only TCR beta chains sequenced, and the lack of alpha or paired-chain data limited which features could be detected. In a later analysis, the rate of TCR association differed among HLA loci, with DRB1 alleles having the most associated TCRs and HLA-C alleles having the fewest. Because some donors lacked HLA typing at each locus, the association tests relied only on the typed subset. The earlier analysis of approximately 590 of the donors excluded 15 to 20 rarely observed V segments, including chromosome 9 orphons, because counts were too low. A group of highly shared sequence variants was considered likely to be a technical artifact of the sequencing pipeline. In both the original and validation cohorts, the classifier was reported to diagnose cytomegalovirus status with high specificity and sensitivity. Assigning TCR associations to individual alleles was difficult when HLA alleles, especially DR and DQ, strongly co-occurred. A further reported finding was that TCR beta sequences accurately predicted the HLA-A and HLA-B alleles for most subjects in the first cohort. Specific HLA alleles were associated with some 15,000 TCR beta sequences at a false discovery rate of 0.05 in a later analysis. Correlated functional status among segregating V segments might be attributable to linkage disequilibrium, but an unknown experimental factor could not be ruled out. The 87-base-pair reads could not distinguish some IMGT-functional V segments, including TRBV6-2 and TRBV6-3, so those segments were excluded. In the study, about 150 TCR beta chains were listed as associated with cytomegalovirus. A few of the identified cytomegalovirus-associated TCR beta chains were confirmed in vitro to be specific for cytomegalovirus antigens. For the cohort, immune exposure information was limited to CMV serostatus. In a later genetic analysis, a missense DCLRE1C variant was associated with V-gene and J-gene trimming of TCR beta chains, and the association was replicated in an independent cohort. A later genetic analysis reported fewer N-insertions in productive TCRs among donors in an Asian-associated ancestry cluster than the roughly 700-donor mean. Compared with equally common non-associated chains, HLA-associated TCR beta chains in a later analysis were more clonally expanded and had lower generation probabilities. A later analysis reported that several top co-occurrence clusters appeared linked to parvovirus B19, influenza, CMV and Epstein-Barr virus. Most CMV-associated TCR beta chains appeared to be HLA-restricted in a later analysis, and the HLA associations seemed to be driven largely by CMV exposure. The presence/absence analyses assumed that sequencing depth was roughly uniform across donors, and that assumption may not be true. In an earlier analysis of about 600 of the donors, most TCR beta V segments appeared in productive rearrangements about 87% or about 30% of the time, broadly matching IMGT annotations. According to the authors, the approach could potentially be generalized to other disease states and immunological phenotypes.

The library relied on the immunoSEQ multiplex PCR assay. A mixture of 60 forward primers for TCR Vbeta segments and 13 reverse primers for TCR Jbeta segments was used in the multiplex PCR. Amplification of the CDR3 region of rearranged TCR beta genes was performed with a multiplex PCR assay on genomic DNA. The Illumina HiSeq System was used to sequence the amplified TCR beta libraries as 87-base-pair reads. The original methods were these. A later analysis tallied 80 million to 95 million unique TCR beta chains across the approximately 670 repertoires, and about 12 million of those chains were shared by two or more donors. Raw reads were error-corrected and collapsed into unique sequences with a nearest-neighbor algorithm that merged closely related sequences to remove PCR and sequencing errors. To assign V, D and J gene segments, CDR3 sequences were aligned to IMGT reference sequences. For a sequence to be retained, a match of at least six nucleotides was required to both a V gene segment and a J gene segment. A rearrangement counted as productive if the CDR3 had no stop codons and remained in frame with V and J, and every other rearrangement counted as non-productive. Following IMGT convention, CDR3 was defined as the stretch from the second conserved V-encoded cysteine to the conserved J-encoded phenylalanine. The earlier analysis of roughly 590 of the donors excluded any sequence lacking an unambiguous match to a single V gene segment. An earlier analysis of fewer than 650 of the donors classified V segments as functional when productive rearrangements were above 56.7% and as segregating when the standard deviation between donors was above 5%. A statistical classification framework was developed to diagnose cytomegalovirus status using the catalog of TCR beta chain sequences. In a later analysis, TCR nucleotide sequences were compared against IMGT/GENE-DB human TR gene sequences so that V and J genes could be assigned. A later analysis assigned CDR3 sequences and most-parsimonious VDJ recombination scenarios with the TCRdist pipeline. In a later analysis, each TCR beta chain was defined by its CDR3 amino acid sequence together with its V-gene family, and reads without a unique V-gene family were excluded. In a later analysis, several hundred highly shared, low-generation-probability nucleotide sequences were removed to address suspected cross-contamination and a sequencing artifact. In a later analysis, a clonal expansion index was calculated for each public chain from normalized within-repertoire ranks of inferred template counts. In a later analysis, generation probabilities were computed using a VDJ recombination model fitted to out-of-frame rearrangements, and the results were checked against IGoR. A later analysis scored TCR-TCR, TCR-HLA and TCR-CMV co-occurrence with hypergeometric tests, applying a repertoire-size bias correction to TCR pairs. In a later analysis, false discovery rates were estimated by permuting HLA or CMV assignments 20 times. In a later analysis, co-occurring TCRs were grouped using DBSCAN, with TCRdist sequence similarity added in when clustering inside HLA-allele-positive subsets. Co-occurrence clustering excluded repertoires with fewer than 30,000 or more than 120,000 public chains, plus five with anomalous nucleotide sharing. The immuneACCESS repertoire file appears here via TCRdb, limited to in-frame rearrangements. These files lack a portion of the clones; in checked studies, under half of the deficit traces to unresolved V genes, and the cause of the others is not known. That table is the source of V, J and clone size, and D and trimming were worked out from the DNA. This sample comprises 60,000 to 100,000 clones, more than 60% of them detected only once. The ten largest clones represent 1.5% to 2% of the sample.

In total, roughly 670 healthy bone marrow donors made up the cohort. All cohort members were sampled while nominally healthy, although unrecorded immune exposures were likely present. The donor was CMV seronegative and belonged to the group of 352 seronegative cohort members. Every donor gave a peripheral blood sample, and the peripheral blood mononuclear cells from that sample were used for TCR beta sequencing. The Qiagen DNeasy Blood Extraction Kit was used to extract genomic DNA from the blood cell samples. This clone was detected a few times. The antigen it binds to is not known. The record has no base qualities; no much larger clone is one base away. CDR1 and CDR2 (SGHKS, YYEKEE) derive from the germline V gene (reference sequence). Including cysteine and phenylalanine, the CDR3 has 14 amino acids. The retained sequence is limited to the CDR3, 42 bases, with the frame set at the first base. Compared with germline, V lacks 6 bases and J lacks 2 bases; bases without a gene match: 6.

The sequencing sample was made of PBMCs. The source is a man in his forties or fifties in good health and CMV-seronegative. Recombination connected TRBV5-5 to TRBJ1-2; TRBD1 lines up with 8 middle nucleotides. Read as DNA, the sequence is TGTGCCAGCACCAGGACAGGGATCAACTATGGCTACACCTTC. It encodes CASTRTGINYGYTF.